One sample yielded the 13 T cell receptor beta chains listed below, sequenced in a study of beta chain features in type 1 diabetes. Findings of the study overall: Within each of all four CD4+ subsets, Type 1 diabetes patients had TCRB CDR3s that were moderately but significantly shorter.

The investigators reverse transcribed all of the isolated RNA, so they sequenced expressed TCRB transcripts. TCRdb's copy holds only in-frame clones and misses some; the assay was immunoSEQ multiplex PCR. The sample has tens of thousands of clones; roughly 39% are singletons. Their recognized antigens are unknown. The sample consisted of Tregs from blood. All receptors come from a man aged 30-40 years with type 1 diabetes.

This rearrangement joins TRBV30 to TRBJ2-3; TRBD2 agrees at 9 bases. CDR3 size: 13 residues. In germline, CDR1 is GTSNPN, CDR2 SVGIG (reference sequence). The ends lost 5 bases at V and 3 bases at J; junction bases unmatched: 3. Here the CDR3 DNA reads TGTGCCTGGTGCCTAGCGGGGACAGATACGCAGTATTTT. Its translation: CAWCLAGTDTQYF.

This clone was seen only once. The rearrangement links TRBV9 to TRBJ1-1; 8 positions match TRBD1. This CDR3 comprises 20 residues. CDR1 is SGDLS and CDR2 is YYNGEE in the germline V gene. Germline trimming cut 0 bases from V and 0 bases from J; bases unmatched to any gene: 16. CDR3 DNA sequence: TGTGCCAGCAGCGTAGATATTTGGGCGGGGACAGGACCGATGAACACTGAAGCTTTCTTT. This encodes CASSVDIWAGTGPMNTEAFF.

As to this clone: The junction differs from germline at one of its ends, possibly a read error. The chain is built from TRBV2 and TRBJ2-7, with 8 bases identical to TRBD1. Per the germline V gene, CDR1 is SNHLY and CDR2 is FYNNEI. CDR3 length: 14 amino acids. The CDR3 region is CASIEQETGGEQYF. CDR3 nucleotides: TGTGCCAGCATTGAACAAGAAACAGGGGGCGAGCAGTACTTC. Drawing the rest from reference TRBV2 and TRBJ2-7, the complete variable domain is EPEVTQTPSHQVTQMGQEVILRCVPISNHLYFYWYRQILGQKVEFLVSFYNNEISEKSEIFDDQFSVERPDGSNFTLKIRSTKLEDSAMYFCASIEQETGGEQYFGPGTRLTVT.

The DNA of the CDR3 is TGTGCCAGCAGCGCGGGACTAGCGGGAGGTCCCAGGGCCTACGAGCAGTACTTC. Translating gives CASSAGLAGGPRAYEQYF. The rearrangement uses TRBV7-2 and TRBJ2-7; 15 bases are shared with TRBD2. The V and J ends lost 5 bases and 2 bases, in that order; junction bases with no gene match: 10. The CDR3 length is 18 residues. The germline V gene encodes CDR1 SGHTA and CDR2 FQGNSA.

Only a few counts were recorded for this clone. The rearrangement links TRBV6-1 to TRBJ2-2, with TRBD1 identical over 9 bases. The V and J ends lost 7 bases and 5 bases, in that order; junction bases with no gene match: 8. Germline loops: CDR1 MNHNS, CDR2 SASEGT. The CDR3 has 15 residues. CDR3 in amino acids: CASIAGTGWTGELFF. DNA of the CDR3: TGTGCCAGCATCGCCGGGACAGGGTGGACCGGGGAGCTGTTTTTT.

The chain joins TRBV19 to TRBJ1-1; D possibly corresponds to TRBD1 (6 bases). With 7 bases removed from V and 0 bases from J, the gap between germline ends came to 12 bases. The CDR3 contains 14 residues. Germline V gene lookup returns CDR1 LNHDA and CDR2 SQIVND (reference sequence). CDR3 sequence: CASNQQGLNTEAFF. CDR3 in DNA: TGTGCCAGTAATCAACAGGGCCTGAACACTGAAGCTTTCTTT.

In its sample, this clone is medium-sized. The CDR3 region has the DNA TGTGCCAGCAGCAGCCGGGACAGCTCCTACGAGCAGTACTTC. It encodes CASSSRDSSYEQYF. J is TRBJ2-7 and V is TRBV7-6, with TRBD1 identical over 7 bases. This CDR3 has 14 residues. The V and J ends lost 5 bases and 0 bases, in that order; junction bases with no gene match: 4. Looked up from germline, CDR1 is SGHVS and CDR2 is FNYEAQ.

This clone was picked up one time. This sequence joins TRBV6-1 and TRBJ1-5, with TRBD1 as a possible D gene (5 bases). This CDR3 is built from 18 residues. V lost 2 bases to trimming and J lost 0 bases, with 17 bases between them. Germline CDR1 reads MNHNS; CDR2 reads SASEGT. CDR3: CASSEPNRQKTSNQPQHF. The CDR3 DNA reads as TGTGCCAGCAGTGAACCCAACCGACAGAAGACTAGCAATCAGCCCCAGCATTTT.

The chain employs TRBV5-4 and TRBJ2-5; the D is unclear. The ends were cut back, 3 bases at V and 5 bases at J, with 8 bases in the middle. Germline lookup yields CDR1 SGHNT and CDR2 YYREEE (reference sequence). CDR3 length: 12 residues. CDR3: CASSSIAETQYF. CDR3 nucleotides: TGTGCCAGCAGCTCCATTGCGGAGACCCAGTACTTC.

This clone showed up just a few times. This sequence joins TRBV28 and TRBJ2-3, with TRBD2 identical over 7 bases. The CDR3 contains 15 residues. Germline CDR1 and CDR2: MDHEN and SYDVKM. J was trimmed by 5 bases and V by 7 bases; bases with no gene match: 12. DNA of the CDR3: TGTGCCAGCATACCCTTCGCGGGAGTGGGAGATACGCAGTATTTT. This encodes CASIPFAGVGDTQYF.

The rearrangement links TRBV4-1 to TRBJ2-1; TRBD2 agrees at 11 bases. CDR1 and CDR2 from the germline V gene are MGHRA and YSYEKL. V lost 0 bases and J lost 11; bases outside the gene matches: 6. This CDR3 is 15 amino acids long. The CDR3 sequence: CASSQEDSGRAKQFF. Written as DNA, the CDR3 is TGCGCCAGCAGCCAAGAAGATAGCGGGAGGGCCAAGCAGTTCTTC.

This clone was counted a single time. The chain carries TRBV7-8 and TRBJ2-7, with TRBD2 as a possible D gene (5 bases). V was pared by 2 bases and J by 4 bases, with 12 bases between. The CDR3 loop spans 14 amino acids. The germline V gene encodes CDR1 SGHVS and CDR2 FQNEAQ. CDR3 coding DNA: TGTGCCAGCAGCTTACTCGGAGGACGGTACGAGCAGTACTTC. Protein: CASSLLGGRYEQYF.

In its sample, this clone was seen a few times. V gene TRBV6-5 combines with J gene TRBJ2-1, with TRBD2 matching over 12 bases. Germline trimming cut 5 bases from V and 4 bases from J; bases unmatched to any gene: 3. The CDR3 loop spans 15 amino acids. Germline V lookup: CDR1 MNHEY, CDR2 SVGAGI. The CDR3, as DNA: TGTGCCAGCAGTCTAGCGGGAGGGCCATACAATGAGCAGTTCTTC. It encodes CASSLAGGPYNEQFF.